Listed below are T cell receptor beta chains from one sample, sequenced in a study of blood T cell repertoires in COVID-19. Produced via immunoSEQ multiplex PCR; TCRdb's table is partial and in-frame only. The repertoire holds a few hundred thousand clones, with about 90% as singletons. Sample: PBMCs or T cells enriched from blood (not recorded which). The receptors here all came from a man aged 25-40 years who had recovered from COVID-19. Each CDR3 is given with its conserved first and last residue. Fields, in order: CDR3 DNA, CDR3 protein, V gene, J gene, clone size, D gene. The D gene is left open where the match is weak. A row's size may be missing; if present it is once, few, many or a size class.

CDR3nt: TGCGCCAGCAGCCTAGAGCCAGGGACTTACGATGAAGCTTTCTTT
CDR3aa: CASSLEPGTYDEAFF
v_gene: TRBV4-3
j_gene: TRBJ1-1
abundance: NA
d_gene: NA

CDR3nt: TGTGCCACCCCCCTCTCCCTCTCCTACGAGCAGTACTTC
CDR3aa: CATPLSLSYEQYF
v_gene: TRBV3-1/TRBV3-2
j_gene: TRBJ2-7
abundance: NA
d_gene: NA

CDR3nt: TGTGCCAGCAGTGAAATATCCAGCACTGAAGCTTTCTTT
CDR3aa: CASSEISSTEAFF
v_gene: TRBV6-1
j_gene: TRBJ1-1
abundance: NA
d_gene: NA

CDR3nt: TGTGCCAGCAGCTCCCGCGGGGGGGACACAGATACGCAGTATTTT
CDR3aa: CASSSRGGDTDTQYF
v_gene: TRBV11-2
j_gene: TRBJ2-3
abundance: NA
d_gene: TRBD2

CDR3nt: TGTGCCAGCAACCCGGGACACAAAAACATTCAGTACTTC
CDR3aa: CASNPGHKNIQYF
v_gene: TRBV11-2
j_gene: TRBJ2-4
abundance: NA
d_gene: NA

CDR3nt: TGTGCCTGGAGTGCTGGACAGGAAAATGAAAAACTGTTTTTT
CDR3aa: CAWSAGQENEKLFF
v_gene: TRBV30
j_gene: TRBJ1-4
abundance: NA
d_gene: TRBD1

CDR3nt: TGTGCCACCAGCTTGGGTATCAGACGGGACTCAGGCGAGCAGTACTTC
CDR3aa: CATSLGIRRDSGEQYF
v_gene: TRBV15
j_gene: TRBJ2-7
abundance: once
d_gene: NA

CDR3nt: TGTGCCAGCAGCCCGGGGAGGGAGTATGGCTACACCTTC
CDR3aa: CASSPGREYGYTF
v_gene: TRBV2
j_gene: TRBJ1-2
abundance: NA
d_gene: NA

CDR3nt: TGCGCCAGCAGCAAGGACAGGGCCGCCTATAATTCACCCCTCCACTTT
CDR3aa: CASSKDRAAYNSPLHF
v_gene: TRBV5-1
j_gene: TRBJ1-6
abundance: once
d_gene: TRBD1

CDR3nt: TGCAGCGTTGATGGGACAGGGGCTGAAGGCTACACCTTC
CDR3aa: CSVDGTGAEGYTF
v_gene: TRBV29-1
j_gene: TRBJ1-2
abundance: NA
d_gene: TRBD1

CDR3nt: TGTGCCAGTGCTCACACCAGGGGTGGCGGGGAGCTGTTTTTT
CDR3aa: CASAHTRGGGELFF
v_gene: TRBV19
j_gene: TRBJ2-2
abundance: NA
d_gene: NA

CDR3nt: TGTGCCAGCAGTACACCCGGGACAGGGGACACCGGGGAGCTGTTTTTT
CDR3aa: CASSTPGTGDTGELFF
v_gene: TRBV7-9
j_gene: TRBJ2-2
abundance: NA
d_gene: TRBD1

CDR3nt: TGTGCCAGCAGCTTATCGAGGGGGCTTGACTATGGCTACACCTTC
CDR3aa: CASSLSRGLDYGYTF
v_gene: TRBV7-2
j_gene: TRBJ1-2
abundance: NA
d_gene: TRBD1

CDR3nt: TGTGCCAGCTCACCGGGACAGGACTATGGCTACACCTTC
CDR3aa: CASSPGQDYGYTF
v_gene: TRBV18
j_gene: TRBJ1-2
abundance: few
d_gene: TRBD1

CDR3nt: TGTGCCAGCAGCTCGCGTGAGGGGGCCTACGAGCAGTACTTC
CDR3aa: CASSSREGAYEQYF
v_gene: TRBV7-9
j_gene: TRBJ2-7
abundance: NA
d_gene: NA

CDR3nt: TGCGCCAGCACCTCGGACAGGGGGCAAAGAAGCTTC
CDR3aa: CASTSDRGQRSF
v_gene: TRBV10-2
j_gene: TRBJ2-7
abundance: NA
d_gene: TRBD1

CDR3nt: TGTGCCAGCAGCCCCCTCCGCCCAGCGACAGGGGCCCCACATGATACGCAGTATTTT
CDR3aa: CASSPLRPATGAPHDTQYF
v_gene: TRBV7-6
j_gene: TRBJ2-3
abundance: NA
d_gene: TRBD1

CDR3nt: TGCGCCAGCAGCCAGGAGTCCGGGGGTGAAGCTTTCTTT
CDR3aa: CASSQESGGEAFF
v_gene: TRBV5-1
j_gene: TRBJ1-1
abundance: NA
d_gene: NA

CDR3nt: TGCGCCAGCGGGGGGACAGGGGTTAACTATGGCTACACCTTC
CDR3aa: CASGGTGVNYGYTF
v_gene: TRBV10-2
j_gene: TRBJ1-2
abundance: NA
d_gene: TRBD1

CDR3nt: TGTGCCAGCAGTGGTGGGGGCCGCGCGGAGCAGTTCTTC
CDR3aa: CASSGGGRAEQFF
v_gene: TRBV2
j_gene: TRBJ2-1
abundance: once
d_gene: NA

CDR3nt: TGTGCCAGCAGCCCCGGCGGGGCTTCCTACGAGCAGTACTTC
CDR3aa: CASSPGGASYEQYF
v_gene: TRBV9
j_gene: TRBJ2-7
abundance: NA
d_gene: NA

CDR3nt: TGCGCCAGCAGTGAGTCGGGGACTAGTTTTGAGCAGTTCTTC
CDR3aa: CASSESGTSFEQFF
v_gene: TRBV10-1
j_gene: TRBJ2-1
abundance: NA
d_gene: TRBD2

CDR3nt: TGCGCCAGCAGCCCTAGCGGTGAAAACAATGAGCAGTTCTTC
CDR3aa: CASSPSGENNEQFF
v_gene: TRBV5-1
j_gene: TRBJ2-1
abundance: NA
d_gene: TRBD2

CDR3nt: TGTGCCAGCAGTGAAGGACAGGTCTATGGCTACACCTTC
CDR3aa: CASSEGQVYGYTF
v_gene: TRBV25-1
j_gene: TRBJ1-2
abundance: NA
d_gene: TRBD1

CDR3nt: TGTGCCAGCAGCTCTCCCGGGACACGGACTGGCTACACCTTC
CDR3aa: CASSSPGTRTGYTF
v_gene: TRBV5-4
j_gene: TRBJ1-2
abundance: NA
d_gene: NA

CDR3nt: TGCGCCAGCAGCTTGGACAGGGTTGGCTACACCTTC
CDR3aa: CASSLDRVGYTF
v_gene: TRBV5-1
j_gene: TRBJ1-2
abundance: NA
d_gene: NA

CDR3nt: TGTGCCAGCACACAAGGGGGCACGTATTCACCCCTCCACTTT
CDR3aa: CASTQGGTYSPLHF
v_gene: TRBV28
j_gene: TRBJ1-6
abundance: few
d_gene: TRBD1

CDR3nt: TGTGCCAGCAGCTCAGTAAGAGAAGCTTTCTTT
CDR3aa: CASSSVREAFF
v_gene: TRBV7-2
j_gene: TRBJ1-1
abundance: NA
d_gene: NA

CDR3nt: TGCGCCAGCAGTCAAAGGTTTTGGACAGGGGAGTCCTACGAGCAGTACTTC
CDR3aa: CASSQRFWTGESYEQYF
v_gene: TRBV23-1
j_gene: TRBJ2-7
abundance: NA
d_gene: TRBD1

CDR3nt: TGTGCCAGCAGGAGCCCCGGAGGTGAGCAGTTCTTC
CDR3aa: CASRSPGGEQFF
v_gene: TRBV6-5
j_gene: TRBJ2-1
abundance: NA
d_gene: NA

CDR3nt: TGTGCCAGCAGTAACACAGGGTTAGCTAACTATGGCTACACCTTC
CDR3aa: CASSNTGLANYGYTF
v_gene: TRBV6-6
j_gene: TRBJ1-2
abundance: NA
d_gene: NA

CDR3nt: TGTGCCATCAGTGAGTCGGGGGGTGTCACTGAAGCTTTCTTT
CDR3aa: CAISESGGVTEAFF
v_gene: TRBV10-3
j_gene: TRBJ1-1
abundance: NA
d_gene: NA

CDR3nt: TGTGCCAGCAGGCTAGAAGCGGGGATTGGTAACGGGGAGCTGTTTTTT
CDR3aa: CASRLEAGIGNGELFF
v_gene: TRBV2
j_gene: TRBJ2-2
abundance: NA
d_gene: TRBD2

CDR3nt: TGTGCCAGCAGCGCCTCAGGGGGCCGTGGCTACACCTTC
CDR3aa: CASSASGGRGYTF
v_gene: TRBV9
j_gene: TRBJ1-2
abundance: NA
d_gene: TRBD1

CDR3nt: TGCGCCAGCAGCCGAACCGGGACAGGGGTTGAAAAACTGTTTTTT
CDR3aa: CASSRTGTGVEKLFF
v_gene: TRBV4-1
j_gene: TRBJ1-4
abundance: NA
d_gene: TRBD1

CDR3nt: TGCGCCAGCAGTCCCAGCTCCTACGAGCAGTACTTC
CDR3aa: CASSPSSYEQYF
v_gene: TRBV5-1
j_gene: TRBJ2-7
abundance: NA
d_gene: NA

CDR3nt: TGTGCCAGCAGCTTAGATGGGGGGAGTACTGAAGCTTTCTTT
CDR3aa: CASSLDGGSTEAFF
v_gene: TRBV11-3
j_gene: TRBJ1-1
abundance: NA
d_gene: NA

CDR3nt: TGTGCCAGCAGCTTAGCGGTGACTGTGAACACTGAAGCTTTCTTT
CDR3aa: CASSLAVTVNTEAFF
v_gene: TRBV11-1
j_gene: TRBJ1-1
abundance: NA
d_gene: NA

CDR3nt: TGTGCCAGCAGCCTACTCGGTCCCGGGGAGGGGGTGCCCGGATACGAGCAGTACTTC
CDR3aa: CASSLLGPGEGVPGYEQYF
v_gene: TRBV11-3
j_gene: TRBJ2-7
abundance: NA
d_gene: NA

CDR3nt: TGCGCCAGCAGCCAAAGTGGGACAGGGGGCAGAGAAAAACTGTTTTTT
CDR3aa: CASSQSGTGGREKLFF
v_gene: TRBV4-3
j_gene: TRBJ1-4
abundance: NA
d_gene: TRBD1

CDR3nt: TGTGCCACCAGCGGCAAGAACACTGAAGCTTTCTTT
CDR3aa: CATSGKNTEAFF
v_gene: TRBV15
j_gene: TRBJ1-1
abundance: NA
d_gene: NA

CDR3nt: TGTGCCAGCTCACCAGGACAGAACTATGGCTACACCTTC
CDR3aa: CASSPGQNYGYTF
v_gene: TRBV18
j_gene: TRBJ1-2
abundance: NA
d_gene: NA

CDR3nt: TGTGCCAGCAGACAGGGGACGAATAATTCACCCCTCCACTTT
CDR3aa: CASRQGTNNSPLHF
v_gene: TRBV27
j_gene: TRBJ1-6
abundance: NA
d_gene: TRBD1